The 21 T cell receptor beta chains below were found in one sample sequenced in a study of T cells in Graves' hyperthyroidism and ophthalmopathy. Amplified TCR beta CDR3 regions came from RNA transcripts. Primed by the HTBI set, a first-round RT-PCR was run on the TCR CDR3. TCRdb itself ran the multiplex PCR reads through MiXCR, one entry per CDR3 protein. The repertoire holds about 500,000 distinct CDR3 sequences, with over 35% as singletons. The sample was peripheral blood or thyroid tissue (not recorded which). These receptors all stem from an adult woman with Graves' disease, either hyperthyroidism or ophthalmopathy (not recorded which).

This clonotype was picked up a small number of times. The CDR3 loop is CSFGTGEDEQYF. The CDR3 region has the DNA TGCAGCTTTGGGACAGGGGAAGACGAGCAGTACTTC. The chain recombines TRBV29-1 with TRBJ2-7; 10 bases agree with TRBD1. J lost 5 bases, V lost 8 bases, and 6 bases had no gene match. The CDR3 totals 12 residues. Germline lookup yields CDR1 SQVTM and CDR2 ANQGSEA.

This clonotype was counted many times. The gene calls are TRBV14 and TRBJ2-7; tentatively, D is TRBD2 (6 bases). The germline V gene encodes CDR1 SGHDN and CDR2 FVKESK. CDR3 length: 18 amino acids. The V and J ends lost 4 bases and 7 bases respectively, with 29 bases between them. CDR3 in amino acids: CASSPGLTSRYLTGEQYF. The CDR3 DNA follows: TGTGCCAGCAGCCCCGGCCTCACTAGCCGGTATCTCACGGGGGAGCAGTACTTC.

This clonotype was recorded at least ten times. The chain joins TRBV7-9 to TRBJ2-5, with D hard to call. From germline, CDR1 is SEHNR and CDR2 FQNEAQ (reference sequence). V shed 3 bases and J shed 5 bases, with 7 bases lying between them. This CDR3 region has 12 residues. The CDR3 DNA sequence: TGTGCCAGCAGCTTCTCTCGGGAGACCCAGTACTTC. Amino acid sequence: CASSFSRETQYF.

The CDR3 sequence: CASSLRAGVKHEQYF. In nucleotides, the CDR3 is TGTGCCAGCAGCTTACGGGCTGGGGTCAAGCACGAGCAGTACTTC. The V gene is TRBV7-8, the J gene TRBJ2-7, with D unresolved. The V gene's germline CDR1 is SGHVS and CDR2 FQNEAQ. The CDR3 runs to 15 residues. Trimming shortened V by 2 bases and J by 5 bases, and 16 bases separated the two germline ends.

The chain combines TRBV19 with TRBJ1-5; D remains ambiguous. Trimming took 4 bases from V and 5 from J, leaving 15 bases between them. The germline V gene encodes CDR1 LNHDA and CDR2 SQIVND (reference sequence). The CDR3 is 15 amino acids. The CDR3 region has the DNA TGTGCCAGTAGTACGACGGCCGCAGCGGATCAGCCCCAGCATTTT. Translation gives CASSTTAAADQPQHF. Variable domain in full (rest from reference TRBV19 and TRBJ1-5): DGGITQSPKYLFRKEGQNVTLSCEQNLNHDAMYWYRQDPGQGLRLIYYSQIVNDFQKGDIAEGYSVSREKKESFPLTVTSAQKNPTAFYLCASSTTAAADQPQHFGDGTRLSIL.

In this sample, this clonotype turned up many times. CDR3 amino acids: CASSDGVGVNQPQHF. The CDR3 DNA follows: TGTGCCAGCAGTGACGGAGTAGGCGTCAATCAGCCCCAGCATTTT. The genes are TRBV2 and TRBJ1-5, with unresolved D. V was shortened by 3 bases and J by 3 bases, with 12 bases between the two germline ends. Per the germline V gene, CDR1 is SNHLY and CDR2 is FYNNEI. The CDR3 is 15 residues long.

This clonotype was found once. DNA of the CDR3: TGTGCCAGCAGCCGGGACAGGGGGGCGGGTAATGAAAAACTGTTTTTT. As protein: CASSRDRGAGNEKLFF. The J gene is TRBJ1-4, the V gene TRBV2; 11 bases map to TRBD1. Germline V lookup: CDR1 SNHLY, CDR2 FYNNEI. Losses at the gene ends were 6 bases for V and 4 bases for J; bases not matched to a gene: 7. CDR3 length: 16 residues.

The chain links TRBV5-1 to TRBJ1-1; D is perhaps TRBD1 (6 bases). CDR1 SGHRS and CDR2 YFSETQ come from the germline V gene. The CDR3 totals 14 residues. Trimming cost V 4 bases and J 3 bases, with 13 bases left between them. The CDR3 DNA is TGCGCCAGCAGCCCAGACACAGGGTACACTGAAGCTTTCTTT. This encodes CASSPDTGYTEAFF.

This clonotype was counted between two and nine times. The chain uses TRBV20-1 and TRBJ1-1; D is unclear. The germline V gene has CDR1 DFQATT and CDR2 SNEGSKA (reference sequence). The CDR3 consists of 12 residues. The ends were cut back, 3 bases at V and 2 bases at J, with 7 bases in the middle. CDR3: CSASAGNTEAFF. CDR3 DNA sequence: TGCAGTGCTAGTGCCGGAAACACTGAAGCTTTCTTT.

This clonotype was found many times. The chain combines TRBV19 with TRBJ1-2, with 9 positions matching TRBD1. The CDR3 covers 12 residues. V lost 5 bases, J lost 7 bases, and 2 bases stayed unmatched. Germline-derived CDR1 and CDR2 are LNHDA and SQIVND (reference sequence). DNA of the CDR3: TGTGCCAGTAGTCGGGACAGGGCTGGCTACACCTTC. Its protein is CASSRDRAGYTF.

This clonotype was detected ten times or more. The rearrangement uses TRBV5-1 and TRBJ2-6, with D hard to call. The CDR3 consists of 14 residues. Germline CDR1 reads SGHRS; CDR2 reads YFSETQ. The V gene lost 2 bases and the J gene lost 3 bases, with 6 bases spanning the gap. The CDR3 loop reads CASSLSRGANVLTF. The CDR3 DNA reads as TGCGCCAGCAGCTTATCACGTGGGGCCAACGTCCTGACTTTC.

This clonotype was recorded at least ten times. J is TRBJ2-7 and V is TRBV7-8, with a possible D match to TRBD2 (5 bases). V gave up 2 bases and J gave up 3 bases, with 14 bases separating them. This CDR3 region has 15 residues. In germline, CDR1 is SGHVS, CDR2 FQNEAQ. The CDR3 bases are TGTGCCAGCAGCTTAAATCGGGGTTCGAACTACGAGCAGTACTTC. This codes for CASSLNRGSNYEQYF.

The V call is TRBV20-1, the J call TRBJ1-2, with 8 bases matching TRBD1. Losses at the gene ends were 0 bases for V and 1 base for J; bases not matched to a gene: 10. The CDR3 contains 17 residues. Germline V gene sequence: CDR1 DFQATT, CDR2 SNEGSKA (reference sequence). CDR3 nucleotides: TGCAGTGCTAGAGATATAAGGGGGACAGGAGATAACTATGGCTACACCTTC. Protein product: CSARDIRGTGDNYGYTF.

The genes are TRBV13 and TRBJ2-5; 7 bases are shared with TRBD2. CDR3 size: 17 residues. CDR1 PRHDT and CDR2 FYEKMQ come from the germline V gene (reference sequence). V dropped 5 bases and J dropped 1; count of bases not matched to a gene: 13. The CDR3, as DNA: TGTGCCAGCAGCGGCGTCAGCGGAAGGGAGGGCCAAGAGACCCAGTACTTC. The encoded protein is CASSGVSGREGQETQYF. Drawing the rest from reference TRBV13 and TRBJ2-5, the complete variable domain is AAGVIQSPRHLIKEKRETATLKCYPIPRHDTVYWYQQGPGQDPQFLISFYEKMQSDKGSIPDRFSAQQFSDYHSELNMSSLELGDSALYFCASSGVSGREGQETQYFGPGTRLLVL.

The chain joins TRBV7-9 to TRBJ2-5, with D possibly being TRBD1 or TRBD2 (6 bases each). V dropped 5 bases and J dropped 7 bases, with 20 bases sitting between them. CDR1 and CDR2 from the germline V gene are SEHNR and FQNEAQ (reference sequence). The CDR3 totals 15 residues. The CDR3 spells CASSTRGHNGGTQYF. The CDR3 nucleotides are TGTGCCAGCAGCACCCGGGGACATAACGGGGGGACCCAGTACTTC.

V usage is TRBV3-1 and J usage is TRBJ1-4; possible D gene TRBD1, 6 bases. V was trimmed by 0 bases and J by 3 bases, leaving 17 bases between them. The CDR3 covers 18 residues. CDR1 and CDR2 (germline): LGHDT, YNNKEL (reference sequence). The DNA of the CDR3 is TGTGCCAGCAGCCAAGATAGAGGAGGAACAGGGCCTAATGAAAAACTGTTTTTT. Translating it yields CASSQDRGGTGPNEKLFF. The whole variable domain, filled in from reference TRBV3-1 and TRBJ1-4, reads DTAVSQTPKYLVTQMGNDKSIKCEQNLGHDTMYWYKQDSKKFLKIMFSYNNKELIINETVPNRFSPKSPDKAHLNLHINSLELGDSAVYFCASSQDRGGTGPNEKLFFGSGTQLSVL.

This clonotype was seen many times. This rearrangement joins TRBV5-1 to TRBJ2-2; 7 bases are shared with TRBD1. V lost 4 bases, J lost 4 bases, and 10 bases stayed unmatched. Per germline, CDR1 SGHRS and CDR2 YFSETQ. The CDR3 runs to 16 residues. The CDR3, as DNA: TGCGCCAGCAGCCCGACAGGGCAGCCTCTCACCGGGGAGCTGTTTTTT. Translating gives CASSPTGQPLTGELFF.

The chain combines TRBV7-6 with TRBJ1-1, with 9 bases fitting TRBD1. Germline V lookup: CDR1 SGHVS, CDR2 FNYEAQ. The V gene end was trimmed by 3 bases and the J gene end by 5 bases; junction bases not matched to a gene: 10. This CDR3 has 16 amino acids. CDR3 protein: CASSLEGQGTKTEAFF. DNA of the CDR3: TGTGCCAGCAGCTTGGAGGGACAGGGAACGAAAACTGAAGCTTTCTTT.

The genes are TRBV20-1 and TRBJ1-6; D remains ambiguous. CDR1 DFQATT and CDR2 SNEGSKA come from the germline V gene (reference sequence). V was cut by 1 base and J by 9 bases, with 10 bases left in between. The CDR3 runs to 13 residues. CDR3 sequence: CSARADIGSPLHF. The CDR3 nucleotides read TGCAGTGCTAGAGCCGATATTGGTTCACCCCTCCACTTT.

The gene calls are TRBV29-1 and TRBJ2-6, with D perhaps given as TRBD1 or TRBD2 (5 bases each). The CDR3 spans 15 residues. The V gene's germline CDR1 is SQVTM and CDR2 ANQGSEA. V dropped 5 bases and J dropped 3 bases, with 14 bases sitting between them. The CDR3 protein is CSVLGVGVGANVLTF. The CDR3 nucleotides read TGCAGCGTTTTGGGGGTAGGGGTTGGGGCCAACGTCCTGACTTTC.

This clonotype was detected ten times or more. The genes are TRBV11-3 and TRBJ1-6; the D is unclear. This CDR3 comprises 13 residues. The ends were cut back, 3 bases at V and 10 bases at J, with 10 bases in the middle. CDR1 SGHNT and CDR2 YENEEA come from the germline V gene. This chain's CDR3 is CASSLVQGSPLHF. Here the CDR3 DNA reads TGTGCCAGCAGCTTGGTCCAAGGGTCACCCCTCCACTTT.